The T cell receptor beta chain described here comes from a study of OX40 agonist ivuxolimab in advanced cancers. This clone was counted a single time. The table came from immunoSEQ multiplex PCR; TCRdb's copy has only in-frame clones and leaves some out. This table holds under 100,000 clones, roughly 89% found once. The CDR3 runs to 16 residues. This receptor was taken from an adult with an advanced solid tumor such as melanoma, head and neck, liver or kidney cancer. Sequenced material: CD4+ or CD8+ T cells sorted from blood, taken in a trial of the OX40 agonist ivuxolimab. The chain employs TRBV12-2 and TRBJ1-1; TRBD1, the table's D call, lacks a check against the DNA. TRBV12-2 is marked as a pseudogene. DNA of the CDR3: TGTGCAAGTCGCTTAGCGCAGGGACAGGGGGACACTGAAGCTTTCTTT. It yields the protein CASRLAQGQGDTEAFF.